These 17 T cell receptor beta chains share one sample of origin, sequenced in a study of T cell responses to AZD1222 COVID-19 vaccine. TCRdb keeps only in-frame clones here, not all; method: immunoSEQ multiplex PCR. The data show about 110,000 clones, around 84% seen once. The sample consisted of peripheral blood, taken on day 0 of AZD1222 vaccination. These receptor sequences come from an adult in good health.

The rearrangement links TRBV4-2 to TRBJ2-1, with 11 bases lining up with TRBD2. There are 16 residues in the CDR3. Germline V gene sequence: CDR1 LGHNA, CDR2 YNFKEQ. Losses at the gene ends were 0 bases for V and 8 bases for J; bases not matched to a gene: 6. Written as DNA, the CDR3 is TGTGCCAGCAGCCAAGAGGAAGCTAGCGGGGGGTATGAGCAGTTCTTC. Amino acid sequence: CASSQEEASGGYEQFF.

The chain is built from TRBV10-3 and TRBJ1-6, with a possible D match to TRBD1 (5 bases). Trimming took 2 bases from V and 0 from J, leaving 8 bases between them. Germline V CDR1 and CDR2: ENHRY, SYGVKD. The CDR3 length is 16 residues. CDR3 bases: TGTGCCATCAGTGAGGGGGGGAGCTCCTATAATTCACCCCTCCACTTT. Residues: CAISEGGSSYNSPLHF.

This chain connects TRBV7-2 to TRBJ2-5; TRBD1 might be the D (5 bases). This CDR3 has 15 amino acids. V was trimmed by 2 bases and J by 3 bases, leaving 13 bases between them. Germline values: CDR1 SGHTA, CDR2 FQGNSA. The CDR3 nucleotides are TGTGCCAGCAGCTTACCCCCTGACAGAAAAGAGACCCAGTACTTC. Translation: CASSLPPDRKETQYF.

This chain joins TRBV30 and TRBJ1-4, with D unresolved. Germline CDR1 is GTSNPN and CDR2 is SVGIG (reference sequence). The CDR3 loop spans 15 amino acids. V lost 5 bases, J lost 0 bases, and 13 bases lay in between. The CDR3 DNA sequence: TGTGCCTGGTCCAGGACGGCCGCAACTAATGAAAAACTGTTTTTT. It yields the protein CAWSRTAATNEKLFF.

The V and J genes are TRBV19 and TRBJ1-5; D might be TRBD1 (6 bases). Looked up from germline, CDR1 is LNHDA and CDR2 is SQIVND (reference sequence). This CDR3 is 15 amino acids long. Trimming took off 3 bases at V and 2 bases at J, with 11 bases between the two ends. For the CDR3, the DNA is TGTGCCAGTAGTATTCAGGGGCAAGGCAATCAGCCCCAGCATTTT. Translating gives CASSIQGQGNQPQHF.

The chain uses TRBV18 and TRBJ1-1; 9 bases match TRBD1. The CDR3 extends over 16 amino acids. CDR1 KGHSH and CDR2 LQKENI come from the germline V gene. After removal of 6 bases from V and 0 bases from J, the junction contained 8 bases not matched to a gene. The CDR3 DNA reads as TGTGCCAGCTCGACAGGGGGGGGTGGAGTGAACACTGAAGCTTTCTTT. It encodes CASSTGGGGVNTEAFF.

The V gene is TRBV6-5, the J gene TRBJ1-3; no definite D call. Trimming took off 0 bases at V and 3 bases at J, with 9 bases between the two ends. Looked up from germline, CDR1 is MNHEY and CDR2 is SVGAGI. The CDR3 is made up of 15 amino acids. The CDR3 region has the DNA TGTGCCAGCAGTTACTCCCGGGTTGGTGGAAACACCATATATTTT. As protein: CASSYSRVGGNTIYF.

The rearrangement links TRBV3-1 (or the pseudogene TRBV3-2) to TRBJ2-5, with D possibly matching TRBD1 (6 bases). The V gene's germline CDR1 is LGHDT and CDR2 YNNKEL (reference sequence). Trimming left V 2 bases short and J 2 bases short, with 9 bases between. The CDR3 contains 14 residues. In DNA form, the CDR3 reads TGTGCCAGCAGCCAATCCCAGGGGCAAGAGACCCAGTACTTC. It codes for CASSQSQGQETQYF.

The V and J genes are TRBV9 and TRBJ2-1; 8 nucleotides agree with TRBD2. V dropped 0 bases and J dropped 3; count of bases not matched to a gene: 17. The CDR3 loop spans 20 amino acids. Germline values: CDR1 SGDLS, CDR2 YYNGEE. CDR3 protein: CASSVGVGGIAGPYYNEQFF. The CDR3 DNA reads TGTGCCAGCAGCGTAGGGGTCGGAGGTATAGCGGGGCCGTACTACAATGAGCAGTTCTTC.

This chain uses TRBV6-5 with TRBJ2-7, with D perhaps assigned TRBD1 or TRBD2 (5 bases each). The germline V and J ends were trimmed by 2 bases and 2 bases, with 7 bases remaining between them. This CDR3 has 13 amino acids. Germline V CDR1 and CDR2: MNHEY, SVGAGI. The DNA of the CDR3 is TGTGCCAGCAGTTACGGGGGAACCTACGAGCAGTACTTC. Its translation: CASSYGGTYEQYF.

This sequence joins TRBV4-1 and TRBJ2-2, with D possibly matching TRBD2 (7 bases). The CDR3 sequence is 17 residues long. Germline loops: CDR1 MGHRA, CDR2 YSYEKL. V shed 4 bases and J shed 5 bases, with 20 bases lying between them. The CDR3, as DNA: TGCGCCAGCAGCCCGCTTAGAGGCGGGGGCTGGACCGGGGAGCTGTTTTTT. It translates to CASSPLRGGGWTGELFF.

This chain's CDR3 is CSASPEDEQYF. In DNA, the CDR3 is TGCAGTGCTAGTCCTGAGGACGAGCAGTACTTC. The chain combines TRBV20-1 with TRBJ2-7; unclear D gene. CDR1 is DFQATT and CDR2 is SNEGSKA in the germline V gene (reference sequence). The CDR3 is 11 amino acids. V was cut by 3 bases and J by 5 bases, with 8 bases left in between.

The gene calls are TRBV29-1 and TRBJ1-3; D gene unclear. The CDR3 is 12 residues long. Germline CDR1 is SQVTM and CDR2 is ANQGSEA. Trimming pared 3 bases from V and 6 bases from J, leaving 9 bases between. Here the CDR3 reads CSVEVPENTIYF. CDR3 bases: TGCAGCGTTGAGGTCCCGGAAAACACCATATATTTT.

The chain has TRBV27 and TRBJ2-5, with D tentatively TRBD1 (6 bases). The V and J ends lost 3 bases and 5 bases respectively, with 25 bases between them. CDR3 size: 18 residues. CDR1 and CDR2 from the germline V gene are MNHEY and SMNVEV (reference sequence). CDR3 nucleotide sequence: TGTGCCAGCAGTTTCTCCGCCGCGGGCAGGGGAAACATCGAGACCCAGTACTTC. Translating it yields CASSFSAAGRGNIETQYF.

J is TRBJ2-4 and V is TRBV28; 13 bases align to TRBD2. This CDR3 is 17 amino acids long. Trimming at V came to 4 bases and at J to 8 bases, leaving 11 bases not matched to a gene. Germline V gene lookup returns CDR1 MDHEN and CDR2 SYDVKM. The CDR3 region is CASSSFLLAGGQDIQYF. In DNA form, the CDR3 reads TGTGCCAGCAGTTCTTTCCTACTAGCGGGGGGGCAGGACATTCAGTACTTC. The full variable domain, completed using reference TRBV28 and TRBJ2-4, is DVKVTQSSRYLVKRTGEKVFLECVQDMDHENMFWYRQDPGLGLRLIYFSYDVKMKEKGDIPEGYSVSREKKERFSLILESASTNQTSMYLCASSSFLLAGGQDIQYFGAGTRLSVL.

The chain joins TRBV6-4 to TRBJ1-2, with D tentatively TRBD1 (6 bases). Germline CDR1 and CDR2: MRHNA and SNTAGT. Trimming left V 4 bases short and J 4 bases short, with 13 bases between. This CDR3 comprises 14 residues. The CDR3 reads CASSATGSAYGYTF. CDR3 DNA sequence: TGTGCCAGCAGTGCAACAGGGTCGGCCTATGGCTACACCTTC.

There are a few counts of this clone. V and J are TRBV7-2 and TRBJ1-5, with unresolved D. Germline V lookup: CDR1 SGHTA, CDR2 FQGNSA. The V end lost 0 bases, the J end lost 0 bases, and 21 bases lay between the germline ends. This CDR3 is built from 20 residues. This CDR3 is CASSLAPYSFFSVSNQPQHF. The CDR3 nucleotides read TGTGCCAGCAGCTTAGCTCCCTACAGTTTCTTTTCCGTTAGCAATCAGCCCCAGCATTTT.